This TCR beta chain was sequenced for a study of radiotherapy plus CTLA-4 blockade in lung cancer (dated by TCRdb to 2016 to 2019). At the level of the whole study: Objective responses were observed in 18% of enrolled patients, and disease control was achieved in around 30%. Overall study outcomes, separate from this receptor: After treatment with radiotherapy and ipilimumab, TCR clones that originated in tumors expanded in peripheral blood. Increased serum interferon-beta after radiation, together with early dynamic changes in blood T cell clones, were reported to be the strongest predictors of response.

With respect to this clone: Its antigen is unknown. Per-nucleotide qualities are absent, and no much larger clonotype sits a single base away.

Receptor libraries were prepared by the immunoSEQ multiplex PCR assay. Held by TCRdb, this immuneACCESS table contains in-frame sequences only and omits some clones. Under half of the omission traces to an unresolved V gene where checked; the cause of the rest is unknown. Across this sample there are around 43,000 clones, with more than 60% seen only once. The ten largest make up around a tenth of the sample. Per the germline V gene, SQVTM is the CDR1 and ANQGSEA is the CDR2. Its CDR3 holds 14 amino acids, cysteine through phenylalanine. Just CDR3 DNA is preserved here, 42 bases in frame from base 1. Trimming costs V 8 bases and J 9 bases, and their ends lie 23 bases apart. The study evaluated CTLA-4 blockade (ipilimumab) given together with focal radiation therapy in patients who had chemo-refractory metastatic non-small-cell lung cancer.

This clonotype was sampled from a human donor with non-small cell lung cancer who had stable disease on radiotherapy plus ipilimumab. Specimen: peripheral blood, collected from a patient treated with radiotherapy plus ipilimumab. Recombination connected TRBV29-1 to TRBJ2-1, and perhaps TRBD2 as D gene, on 5 matching bases. Read as DNA, the sequence is TGCAGCTCAGCGTTGTTGCGCCCCGCGGGTGAGCAGTTCTTC. This sequence encodes CSSALLRPAGEQFF.